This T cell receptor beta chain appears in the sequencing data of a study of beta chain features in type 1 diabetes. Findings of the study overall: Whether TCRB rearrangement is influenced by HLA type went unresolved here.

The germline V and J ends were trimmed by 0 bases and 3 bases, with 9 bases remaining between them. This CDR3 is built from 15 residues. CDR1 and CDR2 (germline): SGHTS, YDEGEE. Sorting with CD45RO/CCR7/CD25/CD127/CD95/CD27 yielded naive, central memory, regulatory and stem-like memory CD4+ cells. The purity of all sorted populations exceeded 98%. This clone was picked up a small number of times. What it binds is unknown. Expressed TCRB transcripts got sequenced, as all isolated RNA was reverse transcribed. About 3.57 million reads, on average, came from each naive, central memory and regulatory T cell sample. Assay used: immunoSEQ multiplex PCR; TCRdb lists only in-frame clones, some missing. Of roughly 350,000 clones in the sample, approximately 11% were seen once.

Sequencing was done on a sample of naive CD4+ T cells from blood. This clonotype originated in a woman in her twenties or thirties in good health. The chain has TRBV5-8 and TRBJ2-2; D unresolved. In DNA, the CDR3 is TGTGCCAGCAGCTTGGTTTCCGGGTACACCGGGGAGCTGTTTTTT. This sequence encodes CASSLVSGYTGELFF.